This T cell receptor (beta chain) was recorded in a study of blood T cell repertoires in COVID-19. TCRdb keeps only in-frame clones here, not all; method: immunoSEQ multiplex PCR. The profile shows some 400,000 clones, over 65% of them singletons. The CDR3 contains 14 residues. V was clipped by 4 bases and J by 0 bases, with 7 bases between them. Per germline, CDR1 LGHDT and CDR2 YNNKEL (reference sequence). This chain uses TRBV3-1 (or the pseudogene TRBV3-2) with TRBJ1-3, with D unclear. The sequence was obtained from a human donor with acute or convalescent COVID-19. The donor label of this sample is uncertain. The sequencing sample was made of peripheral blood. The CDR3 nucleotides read TGTGCCAGCAGCCCACAGCACTCTGGAAACACCATATATTTT. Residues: CASSPQHSGNTIYF.